This T cell receptor beta chain was captured by sequencing in a study of cytomegalovirus exposure and HLA in healthy donors. Nominally healthy donors were sampled, though unrecorded immune exposures were likely. PCR primers comprised 60 Vbeta and 13 Jbeta primers. Using immunoSEQ multiplex PCR, the repertoire was profiled, and TCRdb retains in-frame clones only, with some absent. Altogether 50,000 to 65,000 clones are present, 75% being singletons, with the ten largest covering around 25%. Comment on this clone: The target antigen is unknown.

Study-wide points: DRB1 showed the most TCR associations and HLA-C the fewest in a later analysis, as rates varied by HLA locus. Per a later analysis, 15,000 to 20,000 TCR beta sequences showed association with HLA alleles at 0.05 false discovery rate. For TCR beta chains, V- and J-gene trimming was later linked to a missense DCLRE1C variant.

The sequence was collected from a woman aged 40 to 50 in good health and CMV-seropositive. Sequenced: PBMCs.

The DNA of the CDR3 is TGTGCCAGTACTCATAGGGGGCGTAGAATGAACACTGAAGCTTTCTTT. This gives the protein CASTHRGRRMNTEAFF. V usage is TRBV19 and J usage is TRBJ1-1; TRBD1 aligns across 7 bases. Germline-derived CDR1 and CDR2 are LNHDA and SQIVND (reference sequence). The CDR3 is 16 residues long. J lost 0 bases, V lost 7 bases, and 11 bases had no gene match. The complete variable domain, with remaining parts taken from reference TRBV19 and TRBJ1-1, reads DGGITQSPKYLFRKEGQNVTLSCEQNLNHDAMYWYRQDPGQGLRLIYYSQIVNDFQKGDIAEGYSVSREKKESFPLTVTSAQKNPTAFYLCASTHRGRRMNTEAFFGQGTRLTVV.